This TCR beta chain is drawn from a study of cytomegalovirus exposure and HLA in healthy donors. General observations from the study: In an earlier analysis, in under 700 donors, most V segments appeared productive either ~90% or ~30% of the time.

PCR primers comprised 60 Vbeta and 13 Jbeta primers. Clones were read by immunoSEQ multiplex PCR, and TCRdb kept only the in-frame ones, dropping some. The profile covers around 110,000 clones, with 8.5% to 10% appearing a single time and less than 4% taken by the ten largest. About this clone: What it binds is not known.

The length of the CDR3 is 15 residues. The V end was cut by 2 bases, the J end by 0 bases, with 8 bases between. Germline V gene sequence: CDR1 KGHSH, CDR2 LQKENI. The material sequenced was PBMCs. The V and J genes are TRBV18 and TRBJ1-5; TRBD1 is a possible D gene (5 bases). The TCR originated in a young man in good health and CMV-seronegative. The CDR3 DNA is TGTGCCAGCTCACCAGAAGGGGATAGCAATCAGCCCCAGCATTTT. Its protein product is CASSPEGDSNQPQHF.